A selection of T cell receptor beta chains follows, all from one sample in a study of blood T cell repertoires in COVID-19. The data were produced by immunoSEQ multiplex PCR, yet TCRdb's version contains in-frame clones alone and is incomplete. The table includes around 47,000 clones, 81% detected once. The sample taken for sequencing was peripheral blood. These TCRs come from a woman of 80 years or more with COVID-19, enrolled during active disease. Both conserved end residues are part of each CDR3. The order of the fields is V gene, J gene, CDR3 protein.

V: TRBV18
J: TRBJ2-1
CDR3: CASSQIAGGANEQFF

V: TRBV11-1
J: TRBJ2-1
CDR3: CASHPGGTVGEQFF

V: TRBV5-5
J: TRBJ2-7
CDR3: CASSYGDRRSYEQYF

V: TRBV19
J: TRBJ1-5
CDR3: CASSIEGQGRNQPQHF

V: TRBV30
J: TRBJ2-6
CDR3: CAWNRDRVGSGANVLTF

V: TRBV6-2/TRBV6-3
J: TRBJ1-2
CDR3: CASSYSGQGDGYTF

V: TRBV27
J: TRBJ1-2
CDR3: CASSRGQFYGYTF

V: TRBV30
J: TRBJ2-2
CDR3: CAWSGGLARTGELFF

V: TRBV11-2
J: TRBJ2-1
CDR3: CASSLGPGTLTGEQFF

V: TRBV19
J: TRBJ1-3
CDR3: CASSPGQFSGNTIYF

V: TRBV7-9
J: TRBJ2-7
CDR3: CASSGGRRGFYEQYF

V: TRBV19
J: TRBJ1-6
CDR3: CASSIRTLNSPLHF

V: TRBV11-1
J: TRBJ2-1
CDR3: CASSSATRSSYNEQFF

V: TRBV5-5
J: TRBJ1-5
CDR3: CASSSGTVNQPQHF

V: TRBV7-3
J: TRBJ2-7
CDR3: CASSLSTGREQYF

V: TRBV4-1
J: TRBJ2-7
CDR3: CASSQRQGDAYEQYF

V: TRBV6-2/TRBV6-3
J: TRBJ2-2
CDR3: CASSVLAGASGGELFF

V: TRBV20-1
J: TRBJ2-6
CDR3: CSASTGDSSSGANVLTF

V: TRBV27
J: TRBJ2-7
CDR3: CASSLTSGVGYEQYF

V: TRBV9
J: TRBJ1-1
CDR3: CASSPTALNTEAFF

V: TRBV6-5
J: TRBJ1-5
CDR3: CASSYRDTNQPQHF

V: TRBV27
J: TRBJ2-1
CDR3: CASSLLVGSSYNEQFF

V: TRBV25-1
J: TRBJ2-1
CDR3: CASNPGAGGWNEQFF